This T cell receptor (beta chain) is from a study of blood T cell repertoires in COVID-19. Across the study: Acute and convalescent COVID-19 samples came from the United States, Italy and Spain. In each case, the material was cDNA or gDNA derived from T cells, B-cell-depleted T cells, or PBMCs.

Original processing notes: Nucleated cell number was recorded as an estimate derived from reference gene primer amplification. Here immunoSEQ multiplex PCR was the method, and the copy in TCRdb shows in-frame clones only, minus some. V, J and clone size reflect that table, while D and trimming were determined from the DNA. This table has 120,000 or so clones, 84% appearing once. The CDR3 extends over 16 amino acids. CDR1 and CDR2 from the germline V gene are LNHNV and YYDKDF (reference sequence). The J segment lost 6 bases and the V segment lost 0 bases, leaving 5 bases of the junction unmatched. The sample consisted of peripheral blood. The sequence was obtained from a woman aged 25 to 39 who had recovered from COVID-19. This rearrangement joins TRBV15 to TRBJ2-2, with TRBD1 matching over 9 bases. CDR3 sequence: CATSRDRDRAAGELFF. CDR3 bases: TGTGCCACCAGCAGAGATAGGGACAGGGCGGCCGGGGAGCTGTTTTTT.